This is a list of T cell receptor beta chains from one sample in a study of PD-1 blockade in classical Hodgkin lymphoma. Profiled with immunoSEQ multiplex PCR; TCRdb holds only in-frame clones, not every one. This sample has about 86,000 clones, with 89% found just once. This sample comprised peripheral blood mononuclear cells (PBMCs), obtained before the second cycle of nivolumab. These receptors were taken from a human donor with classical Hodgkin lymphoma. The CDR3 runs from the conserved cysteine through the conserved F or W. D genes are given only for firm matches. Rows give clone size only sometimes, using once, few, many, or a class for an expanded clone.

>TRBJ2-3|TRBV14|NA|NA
TGTGCCAGCAGCCAAGTTAGCGAGACCCGCCCCTATACGCAGTATTTT
CASSQVSETRPYTQYF
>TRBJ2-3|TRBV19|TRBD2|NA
TGTGCCAGTAGCACCGGGGGGGGAAATACGCAGTATTTT
CASSTGGGNTQYF
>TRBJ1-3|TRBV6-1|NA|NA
TGTGCCAGCAGTGAAGCGGATGCAGGGGTTACGAACACCATATATTTT
CASSEADAGVTNTIYF
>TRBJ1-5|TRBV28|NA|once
TGTGCCAGCAGTTTATCCACGGGGGGAAGCAATCAGCCCCAGCATTTT
CASSLSTGGSNQPQHF
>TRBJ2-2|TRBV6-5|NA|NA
TGTGCCAGCAGTTACTTTGGCCCCGGGGAACTGTTTTTT
CASSYFGPGELFF
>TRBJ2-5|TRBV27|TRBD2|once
TGTGCCAGCAGTTTAACTAGCGGGAGGTCAGAGACCCAGTACTTC
CASSLTSGRSETQYF
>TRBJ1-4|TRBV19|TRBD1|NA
TGTGCCAGTAGTGATAGGGACAGGGGAAATGAAAAACTGTTTTTT
CASSDRDRGNEKLFF
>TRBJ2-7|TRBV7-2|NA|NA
TGTGCCAGCAGCTCCAGCTCCTACGAGCAGTACTTC
CASSSSSYEQYF
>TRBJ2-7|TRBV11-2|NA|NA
TGTGCCAGCAGCTTAGAGGCAGAACTCGGCTACGAGCAGTACTTC
CASSLEAELGYEQYF
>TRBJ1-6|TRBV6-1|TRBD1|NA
TGTGCCAGCGGGGGGGGACAGGGACATAATTCACCCCTCCACTTT
CASGGGQGHNSPLHF
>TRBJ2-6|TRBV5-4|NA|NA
TGTGCCAGCAGCTTGGGAGGTCAGGCTGGGGCCAACGTCCTGACTTTC
CASSLGGQAGANVLTF
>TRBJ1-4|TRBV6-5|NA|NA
TGTGCCAGCAGAAGTCCGGGGGGTTCGGATGAAAAACTGTTTTTT
CASRSPGGSDEKLFF
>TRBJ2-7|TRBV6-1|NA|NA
TGTGCCAGCAGTGATAGTAGCGGACCCTACGAGCAGTACTTC
CASSDSSGPYEQYF
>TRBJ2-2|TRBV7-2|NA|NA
TGTGCCAGCAGCTTCCGCCGTGATAATACCGGGGAGCTGTTTTTT
CASSFRRDNTGELFF
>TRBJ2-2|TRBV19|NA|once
TGTGCCAGTGGGGCCGGGGAGCTGTTTTTT
CASGAGELFF
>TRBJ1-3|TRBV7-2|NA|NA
TGTGCCAGCAGACAAAACAGGGACCCTGGAAACACCATATATTTT
CASRQNRDPGNTIYF
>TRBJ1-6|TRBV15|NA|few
TGTGCCACCAGTAATCGAGCAACCGGTTCACCCCTCCACTTT
CATSNRATGSPLHF
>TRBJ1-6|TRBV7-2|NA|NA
TGTGCCAGCAGCACCAATTCACCCCTCCACTTT
CASSTNSPLHF
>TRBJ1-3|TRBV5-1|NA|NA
TGCGCCAGCAGCTTGGTGGGGAACTCTGGAAACACCATATATTTT
CASSLVGNSGNTIYF
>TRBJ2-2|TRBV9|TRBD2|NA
TGTGCCAGCAGCGGGGGACTAGCGGGAGGGCCGACCGGGGAGCTGTTTTTT
CASSGGLAGGPTGELFF
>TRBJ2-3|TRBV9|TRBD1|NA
TGTGCCAGCAGCCCGACTGGGACAGGACCAGATACGCAGTATTTT
CASSPTGTGPDTQYF
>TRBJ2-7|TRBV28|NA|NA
TGTGCCAGCAGTTTAGGAGGGACACTCTCCTACGAGCAGTACTTC
CASSLGGTLSYEQYF